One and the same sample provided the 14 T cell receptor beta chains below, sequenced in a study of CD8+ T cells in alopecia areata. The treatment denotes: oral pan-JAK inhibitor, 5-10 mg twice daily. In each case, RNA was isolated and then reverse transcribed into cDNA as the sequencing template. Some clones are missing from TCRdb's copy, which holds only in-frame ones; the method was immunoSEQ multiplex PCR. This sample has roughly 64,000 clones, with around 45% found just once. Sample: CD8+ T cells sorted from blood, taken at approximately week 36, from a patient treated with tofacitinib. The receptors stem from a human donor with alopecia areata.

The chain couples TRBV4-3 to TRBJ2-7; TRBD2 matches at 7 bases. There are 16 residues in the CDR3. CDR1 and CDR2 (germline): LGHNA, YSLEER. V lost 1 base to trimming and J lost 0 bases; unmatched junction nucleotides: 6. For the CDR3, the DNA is TGCGCCAGCAGCCAAGGTGCGGGAGCCCTCTCCTACGAGCAGTACTTC. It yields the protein CASSQGAGALSYEQYF.

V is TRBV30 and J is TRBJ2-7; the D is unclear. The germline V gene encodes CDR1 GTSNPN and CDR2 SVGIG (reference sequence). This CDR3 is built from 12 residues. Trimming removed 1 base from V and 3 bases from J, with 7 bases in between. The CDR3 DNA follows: TGTGCCTGGAGTGAGGGCAGCTACGAGCAGTACTTC. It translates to CAWSEGSYEQYF.

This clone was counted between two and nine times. In nucleotides, the CDR3 is TGCAGCGTTGGTGGGCAGGACCCACTCTCCTACAATGAGCAGTTCTTC. Translated, it gives CSVGGQDPLSYNEQFF. The V call is TRBV29-1, the J call TRBJ2-1; D is uncertain. The CDR3 runs 16 residues. V shed 4 bases and J shed 0 bases, with 16 bases lying between them. The germline V gene encodes CDR1 SQVTM and CDR2 ANQGSEA.

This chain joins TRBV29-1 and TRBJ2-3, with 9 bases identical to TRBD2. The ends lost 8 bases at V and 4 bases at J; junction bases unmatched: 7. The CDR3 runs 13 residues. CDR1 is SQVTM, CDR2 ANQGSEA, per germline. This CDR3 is CSFRSGSADTQYF. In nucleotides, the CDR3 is TGCAGCTTTCGTAGCGGGAGCGCAGATACGCAGTATTTT.

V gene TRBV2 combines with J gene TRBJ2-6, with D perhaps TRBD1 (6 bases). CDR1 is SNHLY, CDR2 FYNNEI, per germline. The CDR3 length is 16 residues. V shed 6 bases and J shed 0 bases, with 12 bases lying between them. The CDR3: CASRLDRTSGANVLTF. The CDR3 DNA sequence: TGTGCCAGCAGACTAGACAGGACCTCTGGGGCCAACGTCCTGACTTTC.

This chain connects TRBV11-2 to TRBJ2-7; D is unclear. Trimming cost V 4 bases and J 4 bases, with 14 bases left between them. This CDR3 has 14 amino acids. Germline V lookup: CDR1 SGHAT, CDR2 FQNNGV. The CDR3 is CASSSDWPPYEQYF. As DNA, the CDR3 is TGTGCCAGCAGCTCAGACTGGCCTCCATACGAGCAGTACTTC. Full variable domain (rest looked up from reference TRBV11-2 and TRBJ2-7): EAGVAQSPRYKIIEKRQSVAFWCNPISGHATLYWYQQILGQGPKLLIQFQNNGVVDDSQLPKDRFSAERLKGVDSTLKIQPAKLEDSAVYLCASSSDWPPYEQYFGPGTRLTVT.

Here the CDR3 reads CASSLKGLAVHEQYF. CDR3 DNA: TGTGCCAGCAGCCTAAAGGGACTAGCGGTTCATGAGCAGTACTTC. This chain uses TRBV11-1 with TRBJ2-7; 11 bases agree with TRBD2. In germline, CDR1 is SGHAT, CDR2 FQDESV (reference sequence). CDR3 length: 15 residues. Germline trimming cut 5 bases from V and 7 bases from J; bases unmatched to any gene: 10. Complete variable domain (other parts from reference TRBV11-1 and TRBJ2-7): EAEVAQSPRYKITEKSQAVAFWCDPISGHATLYWYRQILGQGPELLVQFQDESVVDDSQLPKDRFSAERLKGVDSTLKIQPAELGDSAMYLCASSLKGLAVHEQYFGPGTRLTVT.

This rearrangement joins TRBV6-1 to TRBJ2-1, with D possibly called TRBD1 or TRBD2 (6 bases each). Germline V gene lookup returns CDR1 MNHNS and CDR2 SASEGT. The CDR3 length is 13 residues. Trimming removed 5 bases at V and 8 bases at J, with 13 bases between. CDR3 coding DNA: TGTGCCAGCAGTCCGGGGGCACGGGATGAGCAGTTCTTC. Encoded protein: CASSPGARDEQFF.

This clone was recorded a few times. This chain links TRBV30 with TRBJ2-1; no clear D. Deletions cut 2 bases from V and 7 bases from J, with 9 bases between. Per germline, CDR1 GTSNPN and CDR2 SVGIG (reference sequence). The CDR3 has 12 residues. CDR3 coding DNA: TGTGCCTGGAGTCTTTTCGTAAATGAGCAGTTCTTC. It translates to CAWSLFVNEQFF.

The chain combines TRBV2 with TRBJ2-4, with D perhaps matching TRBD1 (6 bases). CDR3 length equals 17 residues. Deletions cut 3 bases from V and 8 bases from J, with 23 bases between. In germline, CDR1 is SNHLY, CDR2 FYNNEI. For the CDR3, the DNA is TGTGCCAGCAGTGATCCTCAGGGGACACCCCAGGGAGACATTCAGTACTTC. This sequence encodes CASSDPQGTPQGDIQYF.

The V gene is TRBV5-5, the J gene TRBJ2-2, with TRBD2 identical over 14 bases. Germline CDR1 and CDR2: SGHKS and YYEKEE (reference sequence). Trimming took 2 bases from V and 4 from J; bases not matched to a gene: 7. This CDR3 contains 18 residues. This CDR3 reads CASSLSWGLAGATGELFF. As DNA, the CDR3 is TGTGCCAGCAGCTTATCATGGGGACTAGCGGGAGCCACCGGGGAGCTGTTTTTT.

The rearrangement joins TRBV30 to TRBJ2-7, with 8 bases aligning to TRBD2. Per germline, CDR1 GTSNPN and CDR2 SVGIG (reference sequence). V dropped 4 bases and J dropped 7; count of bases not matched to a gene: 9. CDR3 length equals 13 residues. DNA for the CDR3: TGTGCCTGGAATGCAGCGGGAGTGCGGGAGCAGTACTTC. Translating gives CAWNAAGVREQYF.

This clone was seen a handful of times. The chain's CDR3 is CASSDRLLWVAFF. The CDR3 DNA reads as TGTGCCAGCAGTGATAGGCTATTGTGGGTCGCTTTCTTT. This chain uses TRBV6-1 with TRBJ1-1; D is uncertain. V dropped 3 bases and J dropped 11 bases, with 16 bases sitting between them. Germline CDR1 is MNHNS and CDR2 is SASEGT. CDR3 length: 13 amino acids.

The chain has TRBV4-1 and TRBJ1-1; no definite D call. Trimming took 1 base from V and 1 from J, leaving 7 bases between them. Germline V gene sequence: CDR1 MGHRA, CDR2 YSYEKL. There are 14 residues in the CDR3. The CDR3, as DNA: TGCGCCAGCAGCCAAGTCACCCGGAACACTGAAGCTTTCTTT. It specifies CASSQVTRNTEAFF.